This TCR beta chain stems from a study of cytotoxic CD8 clonotypes in ibrutinib-treated CLL. Per the germline V gene, CDR1 is SGHDT and CDR2 is YYEEEE. J lost 4 bases, V lost 3 bases, and 15 bases had no gene match. The CDR3 runs 17 residues. The table came from immunoSEQ multiplex PCR; TCRdb's copy has only in-frame clones and leaves some out. The sample shows more than 7,500 clones, approximately 79% of them seen only once. The sequenced sample was PBMCs, obtained before ibrutinib treatment. The clonotype originates from a human donor with chronic lymphocytic leukemia. The chain links TRBV5-6 to TRBJ1-2; TRBD1 agrees at 7 bases. This CDR3 reads CASSSTIGQEHFYGYTF. The DNA for the CDR3 is TGTGCCAGCAGCTCTACAATTGGACAGGAACATTTCTATGGCTACACCTTC. The full variable domain, with the rest looked up from reference TRBV5-6 and TRBJ1-2, is DAGVTQSPTHLIKTRGQQVTLRCSPKSGHDTVSWYQQALGQGPQFIFQYYEEEERQRGNFPDRFSGHQFPNYSSELNVNALLLGDSALYLCASSSTIGQEHFYGYTFGSGTRLTVV.